This T cell receptor (beta chain) was profiled in a study of T cell responses to AZD1222 COVID-19 vaccine. Study results and caveats: Dominant at 160-218 and 743-854, vaccine-associated CD4 TCRs also spanned spike. Variant regions that are unmutated are reportedly the target of nearly half of spike-specific TCRs.

The assay was immunoSEQ multiplex PCR, and TCRdb's table has in-frame clones only and misses some. The top ten hold about 0.91% of the sample, which has about 130,000 clones, over 90% seen once. Concerning this clone itself: No antigen is known for it.

The starting material was peripheral blood, obtained on day 0 of AZD1222 vaccination. The receptor's source is an adult in good health.

The CDR3 DNA is TGTGCCAGCAGCGCAACACAAGAGACCCAGTACTTC. Translated, it gives CASSATQETQYF. V usage is TRBV9 and J usage is TRBJ2-5; D gene unclear. The CDR3 is 12 amino acids. Germline V gives CDR1 SGDLS, CDR2 YYNGEE. V lost 3 bases and J 2 bases, leaving 5 bases between the germline ends.